Sequencing of this T cell receptor beta chain was carried out in a study of T cell changes during pregnancy in multiple sclerosis. The germline CDR1 and CDR2 sequences are LNHDA and SQIVND (reference sequence). Trimming left V 5 bases short and J 3 bases short, with 7 bases between. This CDR3 spans 12 amino acids. Produced via immunoSEQ multiplex PCR; TCRdb's table is partial and in-frame only. The sample yields roughly 40,000 clones, about 90% seen once. The material sequenced was CD4+ T cells from peripheral blood mononuclear cells, taken before pregnancy. The chain carries TRBV19 and TRBJ1-2; D is unresolved. This TCR came from a female donor with multiple sclerosis, enrolled in a pregnancy study. In DNA form, the CDR3 reads TGTGCCAGTAGTCCGCGTCACTATGGCTACACCTTC. Residues: CASSPRHYGYTF.